The clone carrying this T cell receptor beta chain has only a few counts. This sample is part of a study of regulatory T cells in long-lasting Graves disease. Arm-PCR of CDR3 regions with iRepertoire HTBI primers generated TCR beta libraries. TCRdb re-analysed the multiplex PCR reads in MiXCR, keeping a single row per CDR3 protein. This sample has around 480,000 distinct CDR3 sequences, with roughly 15% found just once. The CDR3 is made up of 17 amino acids. The V gene's germline CDR1 is LGHDT and CDR2 YNNKEL (reference sequence). Trimming stripped 0 bases from V and 0 bases from J, with 9 bases between. The time point here: newly diagnosed GD, antithyroid drugs for less than 3 months. Making the TCR library involved RNA that had been extracted from PBMCs. The same sample was also studied in work on T cells in Graves' hyperthyroidism and ophthalmopathy. That paper states: Subjects aged 18 to 65 presented with newly diagnosed hyperthyroidism of less than 2 months' duration. First-round RT-PCR of the TCR CDR3 relied on the HTBI primer set.

This specimen consisted of peripheral blood mononuclear cells (PBMCs), obtained at new diagnosis, from a patient treated with antithyroid drugs. This sequence joins TRBV3-1 and TRBJ2-6, with D possibly being TRBD1 (5 bases). The TCR was taken from a middle-aged woman with Graves disease. CDR3 protein: CASSQEGVFSGANVLTF. As DNA, the CDR3 is TGTGCCAGCAGCCAAGAAGGGGTCTTCTCTGGGGCCAACGTCCTGACTTTC.